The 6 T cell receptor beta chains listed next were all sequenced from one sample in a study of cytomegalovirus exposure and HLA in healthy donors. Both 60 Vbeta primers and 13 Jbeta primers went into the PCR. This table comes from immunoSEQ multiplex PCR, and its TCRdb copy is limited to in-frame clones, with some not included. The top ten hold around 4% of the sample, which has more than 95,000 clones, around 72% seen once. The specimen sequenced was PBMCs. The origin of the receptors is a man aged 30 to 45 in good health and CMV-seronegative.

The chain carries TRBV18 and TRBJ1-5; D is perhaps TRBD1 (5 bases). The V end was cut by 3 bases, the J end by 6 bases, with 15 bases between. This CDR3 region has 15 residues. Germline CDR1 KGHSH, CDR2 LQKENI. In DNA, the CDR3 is TGTGCCAGCTCACCCGGGGGGGTCCCCCTTCAGCCCCAGCATTTT. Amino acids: CASSPGGVPLQPQHF.

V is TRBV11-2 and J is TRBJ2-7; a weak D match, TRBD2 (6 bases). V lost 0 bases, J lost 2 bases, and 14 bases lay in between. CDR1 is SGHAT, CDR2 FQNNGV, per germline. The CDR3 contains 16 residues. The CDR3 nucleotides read TGTGCCAGCAGCTTAGATTCGGGGGATTCTCCCTACGAGCAGTACTTC. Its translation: CASSLDSGDSPYEQYF.

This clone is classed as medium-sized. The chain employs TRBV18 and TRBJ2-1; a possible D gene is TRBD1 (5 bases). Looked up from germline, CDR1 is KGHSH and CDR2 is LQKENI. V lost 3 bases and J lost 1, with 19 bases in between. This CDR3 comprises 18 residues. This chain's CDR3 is CASSPSRGALISYNEQFF. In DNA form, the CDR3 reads TGTGCCAGCTCACCGTCTCGTGGGGCGCTGATTTCCTACAATGAGCAGTTCTTC. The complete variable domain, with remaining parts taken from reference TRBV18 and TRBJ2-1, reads NAGVMQNPRHLVRRRGQEARLRCSPMKGHSHVYWYRQLPEEGLKFMVYLQKENIIDESGMPKERFSAEFPKEGPSILRIQQVVRGDSAAYFCASSPSRGALISYNEQFFGPGTRLTVL.

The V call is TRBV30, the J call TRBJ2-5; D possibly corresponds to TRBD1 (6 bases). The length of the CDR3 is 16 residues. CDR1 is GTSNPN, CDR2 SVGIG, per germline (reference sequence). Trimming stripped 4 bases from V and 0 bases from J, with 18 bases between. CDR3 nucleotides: TGTGCCTGGAAAACACAGGGAGTTGGGTACCAAGAGACCCAGTACTTC. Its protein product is CAWKTQGVGYQETQYF.

CDR3 bases: TGTGCCAGCAGCCGACAATTAAACGAGCAGTACTTC. Protein: CASSRQLNEQYF. The chain has TRBV5-4 and TRBJ2-7, with no clear D. CDR1 and CDR2 (germline): SGHNT, YYREEE (reference sequence). V was clipped by 4 bases and J by 5 bases, with 10 bases between them. The CDR3 runs 12 residues.

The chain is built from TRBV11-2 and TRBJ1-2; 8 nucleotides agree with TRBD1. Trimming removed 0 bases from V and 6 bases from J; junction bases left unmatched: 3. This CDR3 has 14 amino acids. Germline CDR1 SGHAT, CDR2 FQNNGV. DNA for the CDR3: TGTGCCAGCAGCTTAGAGACAGGGGATAATGGCTACACCTTC. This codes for CASSLETGDNGYTF.